This record covers a single T cell receptor beta chain. Its target antigen remains unknown. Per-nucleotide qualities are absent, and no much larger clonotype sits a single base away. These data are taken from a study of blood T cells in healthy people across ages (dated by TCRdb to the mid-2010s). At the level of the whole study: Template switching captured roughly one uniquely barcoded TCR beta cDNA molecule per two T cells in model experiments. Age-related changes in TCR beta repertoire diversity were measured in the study by deep sequencing normalized with unique cDNA molecular identifiers. Four age groups were formed from the donors: young (average approximately 15 years), middle-aged (approximately 39), aged (over 55) and long-lived (approximately 78). To avoid experimental bias, donors of different ages were randomly spread across the sequencing lanes. Using the same blood draw, the study looked at two additional independent replicas of 1 million unique cDNA reads for two donors, one aged 18 to 30 and the other aged 80 or older. Summary of the overall study and its limitations: Donor CMV infection status was unknown, potentially confounding age-related changes in expanded clonotypes. Estimates of total diversity based on one million sequenced T cells were considered lower bounds and underestimates. As age increased, observed TCR beta diversity per million T cells dropped in a roughly linear way, and a significant reduction was already evident by age about 40. The percentage of naive T cells measured by flow cytometry correlated strongly with observed TCR beta diversity. Compared with the aged group, the long-lived group had more naive CD4+ T cells, fewer expanded clones and increased TCR diversity, a pattern suggesting age selection. Since profiling was done on bulk unsorted PBMCs, naive and antigen-experienced compartments could not be conclusively compared.

Library preparation was by 5' RACE. The sequencer listed for this sample is Illumina HiSeq 2500. The second PCR ran for about 6 to 12 cycles and used a J-beta primer mix along with a sample-barcoded 5' primer. Each TCR beta cDNA molecule received a unique molecular identifier from a template-switch 5' adaptor carrying 12 random nucleotides. At least 2.5 million CDR3-containing paired-end reads were obtained from each sample. First-strand cDNA synthesis was performed from all RNA using the Mint cDNA synthesis kit, with priming by a TRBC-specific oligonucleotide. Following uracil-DNA glycosylase treatment, all cDNA underwent a first 18-cycle PCR with the universal primers M1SS and BC2_uni_R. From the authors' description of their analysis: Normalization of each sample was performed by random selection of 1 million high-quality reads, each carrying a distinct molecular identifier. Instead of being binned into consensus sequences, reads that shared molecular identifiers were thrown out. MiTCR, set to a Q25 quality threshold and the strictest error-elimination algorithm, was used for CDR3 identification, clonotype clustering and error correction. A nonparametric unseen species model with Euler transformation was used to estimate a lower bound on total TCR beta diversity. TCRdb reprocessing: public reads trimmed at Q25 with fastp, clones called with MiXCR, in-frame beta chains kept. Each entry is one CDR3 protein sequence, shown with its most common DNA and genes. The authors' filters were not applied to this entry. The table for this sample lists approximately 600,000 distinct CDR3 sequences; roughly 53% of them were counted only once. The ten largest clones capture more than 35% of the sample.

Systemically healthy Caucasian individuals from Russia, some 38 in total and aged roughly 6 to 100 years, were included as donors. Each donor gave 8.5 to 10 milliliters of peripheral blood, collected into EDTA-treated Vacutainer tubes. Ficoll-Paque density-gradient centrifugation was used to isolate PBMCs, with at least 6.5 million per sample. Trizol reagent was used to extract total RNA from the PBMCs, yielding at least 6 micrograms per sample. For every donor, an aliquot of PBMCs went through flow cytometry to measure the percentages of naive CD45RAhigh/CD27high T cells. The germline V gene encodes CDR1 MNHEY and CDR2 SMNVEV (reference sequence). From V the trimming removes 5 bases and from J it removes 5 bases, while the gene matches leave 9 bases of the junction unaccounted for. The CDR3 numbers 16 residues from cysteine through phenylalanine. Of the read, only the CDR3 DNA is kept; its 48 bases are in frame from base 1.

The TCR originated in a man in his fifties or sixties in good health. The sample comprised blood. Recombination connected TRBV27 to TRBJ2-2, with 9 middle bases fitting TRBD1. The CDR3 has the sequence CASSRLGQGWTGELFF. The base sequence is TGTGCCAGCAGTCGACTCGGACAGGGGTGGACCGGGGAGCTGTTTTTT.